The T cell receptor beta chain described here comes from a study of cytomegalovirus exposure and HLA in healthy donors. Sampled while nominally healthy, donors likely had unrecorded immune exposures. On this clone: The antigen remains unidentified.

60 Vbeta and 13 Jbeta primers were used in PCR. Some clones are missing from TCRdb's copy, which holds only in-frame ones; the method was immunoSEQ multiplex PCR. The sample holds about 97,000 clones, roughly 79% seen once. Germline-derived CDR1 and CDR2 are SGHNT and YENEEA. The CDR3 spans 15 residues. V lost 4 bases, J lost 4 bases, and 2 bases stayed unmatched. The study's findings and limits: Altogether, 164 TCR beta chains were recorded as cytomegalovirus-associated.

The sample consisted of PBMCs. This chain connects TRBV11-3 to TRBJ2-5, with 14 nucleotides matching TRBD2. This TCR came from a man aged 35 to 55 in good health and CMV-seronegative. In DNA, the CDR3 is TGTGCCAGCAGCTCCGGACTAGCGGGGGGAGAGACCCAGTACTTC. Protein sequence: CASSSGLAGGETQYF.